A single sample gave rise to the 14 T cell receptor beta chains below, sequenced in a study of CD8 T cells in ankylosing spondylitis. Study conclusions and caveats: Seemingly characteristic of ankylosing spondylitis blood was a TCR beta motif consisting of several highly homologous variants.

No antigen is known for these receptors. TCRdb analysed the 5' RACE reads with MiXCR anew, one entry per CDR3 protein. Here the sample spans around 890,000 distinct CDR3 sequences, about 12% being singletons. Material for sequencing was blood, either unsorted or a sorted T cell fraction (not recorded which). The source is a male donor with ankylosing spondylitis.

The chain joins TRBV20-1 to TRBJ2-5; no definite D call. Trimming shortened V by 6 bases and J by 0 bases, and 11 bases separated the two germline ends. CDR3 length: 13 amino acids. In germline, CDR1 is DFQATT, CDR2 SNEGSKA (reference sequence). CDR3 nucleotide sequence: TGCAGTGCCTCCGATGCGTACCAAGAGACCCAGTACTTC. Translating gives CSASDAYQETQYF.

This clonotype was picked up a small number of times. J is TRBJ1-2 and V is TRBV20-1; TRBD1 is a possible D gene (6 bases). CDR3 length equals 13 residues. Germline values: CDR1 DFQATT, CDR2 SNEGSKA (reference sequence). V was trimmed by 0 bases and J by 5 bases, leaving 10 bases between them. The CDR3: CSARETGRYGYTF. CDR3 nucleotides: TGCAGTGCTAGAGAAACAGGGCGGTATGGCTACACCTTC.

There are many counts of this clonotype. V and J are TRBV6-2 or TRBV6-3 and TRBJ2-1; TRBD1 is a possible D gene (5 bases). The ends were cut back, 2 bases at V and 14 bases at J, with 10 bases in the middle. CDR1 and CDR2 from the germline V gene are MNHEY and SVGEGT. This CDR3 region has 11 residues. CDR3 loop: CASSYEAGKFF. The CDR3 DNA reads TGTGCCAGCAGTTACGAGGCAGGGAAGTTCTTC.

The table lists this clonotype with many counts. V usage is TRBV5-1 and J usage is TRBJ1-1; TRBD1 matches at 11 bases. Looked up from germline, CDR1 is SGHRS and CDR2 is YFSETQ. The CDR3 has 14 amino acids. V lost 5 bases to trimming and J lost 4 bases; unmatched junction nucleotides: 4. The CDR3 nucleotides read TGCGCCAGCAGTGGACAGGGGGCTAGCACTGAAGCTTTCTTT. Translation gives CASSGQGASTEAFF.

This clonotype came up a few times. The chain combines TRBV5-1 with TRBJ2-7; TRBD1 aligns across 7 bases. J was trimmed by 0 bases and V by 3 bases; bases with no gene match: 6. Germline values: CDR1 SGHRS, CDR2 YFSETQ. The CDR3 extends over 15 amino acids. CDR3 loop: CASSSRQGTSYEQYF. The CDR3 bases are TGCGCCAGCAGCTCAAGACAGGGTACCTCCTACGAGCAGTACTTC.

This clonotype was seen more than once but under ten times. V is TRBV9 and J is TRBJ2-7; TRBD2 agrees at 8 bases. The CDR3 length is 18 residues. Germline CDR1 is SGDLS and CDR2 is YYNGEE. The J segment lost 0 bases and the V segment lost 0 bases, leaving 11 bases of the junction unmatched. CDR3 DNA: TGTGCCAGCAGCGTAGGCCCCCCTAGCGGGTATTTCTCCTACGAGCAGTACTTC. Its protein product is CASSVGPPSGYFSYEQYF.

This clonotype was counted only a few times. The chain couples TRBV14 to TRBJ2-3; 8 bases are a match to TRBD2. Germline V CDR1 and CDR2: SGHDN, FVKESK. V shed 6 bases, J shed 3 bases, and the junction held 11 bases outside the gene matches. The CDR3 has 16 residues. DNA of the CDR3: TGTGCCAGCAGTCGCAAAGTACTAGCGGTTACAGATACGCAGTATTTT. Residues: CASSRKVLAVTDTQYF.

This clonotype was seen more than once but under ten times. The rearrangement joins TRBV5-6 to TRBJ1-1, with 10 bases matching TRBD1. The CDR3 totals 17 residues. CDR1 is SGHDT and CDR2 is YYEEEE in the germline V gene. Trimming at V came to 1 base and at J to 0 bases, leaving 6 bases not matched to a gene. The CDR3 DNA sequence: TGTGCCAGCAGCTTGAGGGACAGGGGCCTTATGAACACTGAAGCTTTCTTT. Protein: CASSLRDRGLMNTEAFF.

The rearrangement uses TRBV12-3 or TRBV12-4 and TRBJ1-5; no definite D call. There are 17 residues in the CDR3. V lost 1 base and J 0 bases, leaving 13 bases between the germline ends. CDR3 nucleotide sequence: TGTGCCAGCAGTTTAGGGTCGGGGATTCTTAGCAATCAGCCCCAGCATTTT. Its translation: CASSLGSGILSNQPQHF.

Ten or more counts support this clonotype. This chain connects TRBV20-1 to TRBJ2-5; D ambiguous. Trimming removed 3 bases at V and 4 bases at J, with 12 bases between. Germline V gives CDR1 DFQATT, CDR2 SNEGSKA (reference sequence). CDR3 length: 13 amino acids. DNA for the CDR3: TGCAGTGCTAGTATCATGAACGCAGAGACCCAGTACTTC. It codes for CSASIMNAETQYF.

This clonotype was counted ten times or more. This rearrangement joins TRBV20-1 to TRBJ2-5, with TRBD1 matching 7 bases. CDR1 is DFQATT, CDR2 SNEGSKA, per germline (reference sequence). This CDR3 has 15 residues. V was clipped by 0 bases and J by 2 bases; unmatched bases: 6. CDR3 loop: CSARDRGQAQETQYF. The DNA of the CDR3 is TGCAGTGCTAGAGATAGGGGGCAGGCGCAAGAGACCCAGTACTTC.

This clonotype has at least ten counts. This chain uses TRBV20-1 with TRBJ1-5; TRBD1 aligns across 10 bases. The CDR3 covers 15 residues. Looked up from germline, CDR1 is DFQATT and CDR2 is SNEGSKA (reference sequence). Trimming took 1 base from V and 4 from J; bases not matched to a gene: 4. The CDR3, as DNA: TGCAGTGCTAGAGGGTGGGACAGGGGAAATCAGCCCCAGCATTTT. Translating it yields CSARGWDRGNQPQHF.

The rearrangement uses TRBV20-1 and TRBJ2-7; D ambiguous. The CDR3 length is 11 residues. Germline CDR1 DFQATT, CDR2 SNEGSKA (reference sequence). The V end lost 6 bases, the J end lost 2 bases, and 8 bases lay between the germline ends. The CDR3 here is CSAPTPYEQYF. The CDR3 bases are TGCAGTGCCCCTACCCCCTACGAGCAGTACTTC.

The CDR3: CASSPAGREDTGELFF. Written as DNA, the CDR3 is TGTGCCAGCTCACCTGCGGGCAGGGAGGACACCGGGGAGCTGTTTTTT. The chain couples TRBV18 to TRBJ2-2; D is possibly TRBD2 (6 bases). This CDR3 spans 16 amino acids. V was cut by 3 bases and J by 3 bases, with 14 bases left in between. Germline lookup yields CDR1 KGHSH and CDR2 LQKENI.